Listed below are T cell receptor beta chains from one sample, sequenced in a study of cytomegalovirus exposure and HLA in healthy donors. Sequenced by immunoSEQ multiplex PCR; TCRdb stores in-frame clones only, minus some. Here the sample spans around 60,000 clones, approximately 92% being singletons. Sequenced sample: PBMCs. The receptor set was obtained from a man aged 18 to 30 in good health and CMV-seronegative. The conserved cysteine and the conserved F or W are not part of the CDR3 here.

J	V	CDR3
TRBJ2-5	TRBV29-1	SVKRATQETQY
TRBJ2-2	TRBV7-2	ASSRGQNTGELF
TRBJ2-3	TRBV5-4	ASSPRGWGDTQY
TRBJ1-2	TRBV27	ASSPGQGANGYT
TRBJ1-2	TRBV2	ASSEALQTGDYGYT
TRBJ1-2	TRBV5-4	ASSLRGGYT
TRBJ2-1	TRBV6-1	ASRVTSDVPI
TRBJ2-3	TRBV11-2	ASSQFAGTDTQY
TRBJ2-7	TRBV2	ASSLTSGSSGEQY
TRBJ2-2	TRBV6-5	ASSYKGGYSGELF
TRBJ1-5	TRBV6-1	ASSELTGGFSNQPQH
TRBJ2-7	TRBV28	ASSYSLAGVYEQY
TRBJ1-4	TRBV2	AGGAGEKLF
TRBJ2-3	TRBV7-9	ASSFSGSTDTQY
TRBJ1-2	TRBV28	ASSPGGFYGYT
TRBJ1-5	TRBV4-1	ASSESAGSNQPQH
TRBJ1-5	TRBV2	ASSPKAQGFGNQPQH
TRBJ2-6	TRBV6-5	ASSWARGAGANVLT
TRBJ2-1	TRBV13	ASHSGRQQF
TRBJ1-4	TRBV19	ASKEGGQGKEKLF
TRBJ2-7	TRBV29-1	SGLAGASSYEQY
TRBJ1-2	TRBV5-5	ASSLDTSYGYT
TRBJ2-7	TRBV6-5	ASSYSRAYEQY
TRBJ2-3	TRBV5-4	ASSLGDRETDTQY
TRBJ2-6	TRBV11-2	ASRRPGTDYSGANVLT
TRBJ1-1	TRBV2	ASMGEGVNTEAF
TRBJ2-7	TRBV6-5	ASSASSPSYEQY
TRBJ2-4	TRBV4-2	ASSQVGEGGGIQY
TRBJ2-4	TRBV4-1	ASSPGQAKGKNIQY
TRBJ2-1	TRBV6-4	ASSASGSGSAEQF
TRBJ1-2	TRBV9	ASSVSGTGYAYGYT
TRBJ1-5	TRBV19	ASNKAGERNQPQH
TRBJ2-1	TRBV6-1	ASRARDNEQF
TRBJ2-1	TRBV18	ASSRGASSYNEQF